This is a list of T cell receptor beta chains from one sample in a study of CD8+CD57+ T cells in acquired aplastic anemia. TCRdb passed the reads through MiXCR, listing each CDR3 protein once. The profile shows about 190,000 distinct CDR3 sequences, around half of them singletons. The sequenced material came from sorted CD4+, CD8+, or CD8+CD57+ T cells (not recorded which) from PBMCs. The receptors were gathered from a human donor in good health, serving as a control. Both conserved end residues are part of each CDR3. D genes are given only for firm matches. The listing skips clone size in some rows; elsewhere it reads once, few, many or a size class.

j_call | v_call | d_call | clone_size | cdr3_aa | cdr3_nt
TRBJ2-3 | TRBV2 | TRBD1 | . | CASTTTGGAYTQYF | TGTGCCAGCACTACAACAGGGGGCGCATATACGCAGTATTTT
TRBJ2-7 | TRBV10-3 | TRBD2 | many | CAIKIGTSGGYYEQYF | TGTGCCATCAAGATTGGGACTAGCGGGGGTTACTACGAGCAGTACTTC
TRBJ1-6 | TRBV4-3 | TRBD1 | many | CASSQDLTYSGTGSSYNSPLHF | TGCGCCAGCAGCCAAGATCTAACCTACAGTGGGACAGGGAGCTCCTATAATTCACCCCTCCACTTT
TRBJ1-4 | TRBV28 | . | many | CASSAKSLFF | TGTGCCAGCAGCGCGAAGTCACTGTTTTTT
TRBJ1-6 | TRBV7-9 | TRBD1 | . | CASSEGQGGGHSPLHF | TGTGCCAGCAGTGAAGGACAGGGGGGCGGTCATTCACCCCTCCACTTT
TRBJ2-7 | TRBV7-3 | . | . | CASSPTLSRDEQYF | TGTGCCAGCAGCCCGACCCTATCCCGGGACGAGCAGTACTTC
TRBJ1-1 | TRBV5-1 | . | many | CASSSEMIRRDTEAFF | TGCGCCAGCAGCTCAGAAATGATTAGGAGGGACACTGAAGCTTTCTTT
TRBJ1-1 | TRBV2 | TRBD1 | . | CASRFTGAGVTEAFF | TGTGCCAGCAGGTTTACAGGGGCCGGGGTCACTGAAGCTTTCTTT
TRBJ2-7 | TRBV4-1 | TRBD2 | many | CASSQDDSGFTYEQYF | TGCGCCAGCAGCCAAGATGATAGCGGGTTCACCTACGAGCAGTACTTC
TRBJ2-7 | TRBV20-1 | TRBD2 | . | CSARDVSSGGLEQYF | TGCAGTGCCAGAGACGTATCTAGCGGGGGCCTCGAGCAGTACTTC
TRBJ2-3 | TRBV6-6 | TRBD2 | many | CASRDGGADTQYF | TGTGCCAGCAGAGACGGGGGGGCAGATACGCAGTATTTT
TRBJ1-6 | TRBV12-3/TRBV12-4 | . | . | CASSHRDYNSPLHF | TGTGCCAGCAGTCACCGGGATTATAATTCACCCCTCCACTTT
TRBJ2-7 | TRBV10-3 | . | . | CANPPPGAYEQYF | TGTGCCAACCCGCCTCCCGGGGCCTACGAGCAGTACTTC
TRBJ2-1 | TRBV20-1 | TRBD2 | many | CSRALAGGYNEQFF | TGCAGTAGAGCGTTAGCGGGGGGTTACAATGAGCAGTTCTTC
TRBJ2-7 | TRBV7-9 | TRBD2 | . | CASSVTSGAYEQYF | TGTGCCAGCAGCGTGACTAGCGGTGCCTACGAGCAGTACTTC